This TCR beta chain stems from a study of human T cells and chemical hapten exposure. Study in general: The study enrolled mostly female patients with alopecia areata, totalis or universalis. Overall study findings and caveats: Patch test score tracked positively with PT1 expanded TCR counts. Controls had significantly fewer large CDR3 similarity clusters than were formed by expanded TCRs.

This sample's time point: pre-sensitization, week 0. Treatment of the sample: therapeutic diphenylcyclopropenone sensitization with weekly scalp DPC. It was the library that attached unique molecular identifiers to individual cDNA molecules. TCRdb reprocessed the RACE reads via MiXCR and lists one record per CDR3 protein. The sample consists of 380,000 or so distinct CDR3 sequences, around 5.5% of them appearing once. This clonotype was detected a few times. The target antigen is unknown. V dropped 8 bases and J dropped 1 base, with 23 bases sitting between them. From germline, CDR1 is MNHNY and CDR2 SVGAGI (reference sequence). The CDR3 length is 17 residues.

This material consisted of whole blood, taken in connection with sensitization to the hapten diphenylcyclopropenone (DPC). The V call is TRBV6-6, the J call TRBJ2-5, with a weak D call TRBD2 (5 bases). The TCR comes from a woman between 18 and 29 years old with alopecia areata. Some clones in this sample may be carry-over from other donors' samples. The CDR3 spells CASGNHLDWSTQETQYF. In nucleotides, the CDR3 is TGTGCCAGCGGGAATCATTTGGACTGGAGCACCCAAGAGACCCAGTACTTC.